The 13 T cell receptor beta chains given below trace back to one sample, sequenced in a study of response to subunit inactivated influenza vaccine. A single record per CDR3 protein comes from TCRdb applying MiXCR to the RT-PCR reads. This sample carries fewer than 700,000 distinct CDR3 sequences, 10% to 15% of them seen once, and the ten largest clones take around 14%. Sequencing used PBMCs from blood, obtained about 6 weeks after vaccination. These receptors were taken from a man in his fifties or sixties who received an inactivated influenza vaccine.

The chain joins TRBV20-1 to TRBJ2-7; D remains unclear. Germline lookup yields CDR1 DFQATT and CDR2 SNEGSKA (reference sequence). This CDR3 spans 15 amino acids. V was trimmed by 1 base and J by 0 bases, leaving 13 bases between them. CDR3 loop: CSARVPLGRSYEQYF. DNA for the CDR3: TGCAGTGCTAGAGTGCCGTTGGGTCGCTCCTACGAGCAGTACTTC.

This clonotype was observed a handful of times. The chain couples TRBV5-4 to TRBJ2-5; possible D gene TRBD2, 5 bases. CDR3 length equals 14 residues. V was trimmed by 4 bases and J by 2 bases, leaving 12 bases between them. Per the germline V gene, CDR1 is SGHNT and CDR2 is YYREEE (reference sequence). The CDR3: CASSPVRGQETQYF. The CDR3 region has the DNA TGTGCCAGCAGCCCGGTAAGAGGGCAAGAGACCCAGTACTTC.

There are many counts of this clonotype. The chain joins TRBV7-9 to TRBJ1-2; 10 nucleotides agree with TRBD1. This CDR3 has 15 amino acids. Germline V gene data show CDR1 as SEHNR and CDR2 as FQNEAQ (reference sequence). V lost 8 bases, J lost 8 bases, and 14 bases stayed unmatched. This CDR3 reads CASGGLGTGVYGYTF. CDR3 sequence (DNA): TGTGCCAGCGGAGGCCTCGGGACAGGGGTTTACGGCTACACCTTC.

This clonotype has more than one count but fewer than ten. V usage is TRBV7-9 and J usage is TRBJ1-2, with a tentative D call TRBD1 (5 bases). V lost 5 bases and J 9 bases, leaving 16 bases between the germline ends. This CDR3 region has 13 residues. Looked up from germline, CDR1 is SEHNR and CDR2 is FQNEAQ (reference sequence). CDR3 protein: CASSRINEGSYTF. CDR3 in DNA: TGTGCCAGCAGCCGGATAAACGAGGGGAGCTACACCTTC.

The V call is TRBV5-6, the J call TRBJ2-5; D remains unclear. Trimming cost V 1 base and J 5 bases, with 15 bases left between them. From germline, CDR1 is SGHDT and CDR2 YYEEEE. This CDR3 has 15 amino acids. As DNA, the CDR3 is TGTGCCAGCAGCTTGAAGGTCCCCCTACGGGAGACCCAGTACTTC. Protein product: CASSLKVPLRETQYF.

DNA for the CDR3: TGTGCCAGCAGTACGATCAGGGGCGAGCAGTACTTC. This codes for CASSTIRGEQYF. The V and J genes are TRBV27 and TRBJ2-7; weak D call: TRBD1 (6 bases). The CDR3 loop spans 12 amino acids. Trimming removed 5 bases at V and 6 bases at J, with 11 bases between. Per the germline V gene, CDR1 is MNHEY and CDR2 is SMNVEV (reference sequence).

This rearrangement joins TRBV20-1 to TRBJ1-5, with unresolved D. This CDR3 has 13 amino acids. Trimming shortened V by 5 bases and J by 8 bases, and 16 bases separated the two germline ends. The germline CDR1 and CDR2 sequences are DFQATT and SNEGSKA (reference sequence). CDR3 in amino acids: CSARSGLRKPQHF. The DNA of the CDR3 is TGCAGTGCTCGCTCAGGATTGCGAAAGCCCCAGCATTTT.

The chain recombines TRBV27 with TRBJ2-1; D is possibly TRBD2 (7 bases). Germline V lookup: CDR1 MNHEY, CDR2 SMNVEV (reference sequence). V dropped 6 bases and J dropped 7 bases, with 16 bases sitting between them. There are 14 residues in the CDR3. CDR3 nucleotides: TGTGCCAGCAGCTTTATAGGGGGGGCGAATGAGCAGTTCTTC. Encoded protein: CASSFIGGANEQFF.

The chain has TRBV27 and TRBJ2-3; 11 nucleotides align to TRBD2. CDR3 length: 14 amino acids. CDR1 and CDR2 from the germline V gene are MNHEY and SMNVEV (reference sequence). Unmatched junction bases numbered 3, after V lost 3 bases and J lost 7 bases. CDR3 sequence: CASSFSGGANTQYF. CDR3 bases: TGTGCCAGCAGTTTTAGCGGGGGGGCTAATACGCAGTATTTT.

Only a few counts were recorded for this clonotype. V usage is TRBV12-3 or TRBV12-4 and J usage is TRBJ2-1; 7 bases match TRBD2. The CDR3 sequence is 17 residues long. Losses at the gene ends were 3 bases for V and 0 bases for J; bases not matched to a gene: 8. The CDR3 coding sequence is TGTGCCAGCAGTTTGGGGGACTACCGGAGCTCCTACAATGAGCAGTTCTTC. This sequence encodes CASSLGDYRSSYNEQFF.

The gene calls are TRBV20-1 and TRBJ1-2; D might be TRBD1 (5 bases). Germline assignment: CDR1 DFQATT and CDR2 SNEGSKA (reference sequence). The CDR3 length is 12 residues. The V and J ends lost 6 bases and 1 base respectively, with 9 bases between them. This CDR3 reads CSAGGDNYGYTF. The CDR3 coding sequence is TGCAGTGCCGGAGGGGATAACTATGGCTACACCTTC.

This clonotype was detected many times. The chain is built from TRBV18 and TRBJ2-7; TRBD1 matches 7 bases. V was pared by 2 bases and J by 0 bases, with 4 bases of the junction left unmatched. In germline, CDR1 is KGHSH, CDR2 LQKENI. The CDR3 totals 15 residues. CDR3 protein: CASSPSTGASYEQYF. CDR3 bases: TGTGCCAGCTCACCATCAACAGGGGCCTCCTACGAGCAGTACTTC. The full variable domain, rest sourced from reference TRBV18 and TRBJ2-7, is NAGVMQNPRHLVRRRGQEARLRCSPMKGHSHVYWYRQLPEEGLKFMVYLQKENIIDESGMPKERFSAEFPKEGPSILRIQQVVRGDSAAYFCASSPSTGASYEQYFGPGTRLTVT.

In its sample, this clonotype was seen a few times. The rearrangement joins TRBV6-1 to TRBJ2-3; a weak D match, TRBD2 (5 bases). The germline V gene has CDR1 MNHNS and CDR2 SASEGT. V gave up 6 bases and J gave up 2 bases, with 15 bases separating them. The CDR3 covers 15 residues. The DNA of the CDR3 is TGTGCCAGCAGGAAGAAGCGGATACTCACAGATACGCAGTATTTT. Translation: CASRKKRILTDTQYF.